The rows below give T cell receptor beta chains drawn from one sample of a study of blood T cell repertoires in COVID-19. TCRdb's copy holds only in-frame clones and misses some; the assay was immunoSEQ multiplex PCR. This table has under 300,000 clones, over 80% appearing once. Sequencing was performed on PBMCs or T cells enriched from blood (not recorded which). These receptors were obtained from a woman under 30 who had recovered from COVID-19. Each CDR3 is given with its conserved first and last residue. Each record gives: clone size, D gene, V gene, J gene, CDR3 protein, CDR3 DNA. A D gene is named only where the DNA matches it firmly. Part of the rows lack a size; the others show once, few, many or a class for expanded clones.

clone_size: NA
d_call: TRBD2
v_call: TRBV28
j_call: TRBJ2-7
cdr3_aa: CASSSPASSGRDYEQYF
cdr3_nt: TGTGCCAGCAGTTCCCCGGCCTCTAGCGGGAGGGACTACGAGCAGTACTTC

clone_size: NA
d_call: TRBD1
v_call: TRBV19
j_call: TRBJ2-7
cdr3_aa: CASRTGTGAYEQYF
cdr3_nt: TGTGCCAGTAGGACCGGGACAGGGGCCTACGAGCAGTACTTC

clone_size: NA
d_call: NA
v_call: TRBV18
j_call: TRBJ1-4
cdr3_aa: CASSLGVPATNEKLFF
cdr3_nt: TGTGCCAGCTCTCTCGGGGTCCCTGCAACTAATGAAAAACTGTTTTTT

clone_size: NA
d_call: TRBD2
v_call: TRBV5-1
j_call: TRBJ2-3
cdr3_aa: CASSLLTSGEGHTDTQYF
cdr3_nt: TGCGCCAGCAGCCTCCTGACTAGCGGTGAGGGCCACACAGATACGCAGTATTTT

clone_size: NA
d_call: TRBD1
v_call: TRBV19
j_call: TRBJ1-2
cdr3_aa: CASSLDREVNGYTF
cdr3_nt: TGTGCCAGTAGCCTCGACAGGGAGGTGAATGGCTACACCTTC

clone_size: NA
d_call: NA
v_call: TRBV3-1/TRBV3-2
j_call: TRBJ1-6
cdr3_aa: CASSPLDSLGSPLHF
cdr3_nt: TGTGCCAGCAGCCCCCTGGACAGCCTCGGTTCACCCCTCCACTTT

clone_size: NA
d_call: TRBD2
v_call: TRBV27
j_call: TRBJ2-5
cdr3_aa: CASSWTSGRQTQYF
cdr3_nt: TGTGCCAGCAGTTGGACTAGCGGTAGGCAGACCCAGTACTTC

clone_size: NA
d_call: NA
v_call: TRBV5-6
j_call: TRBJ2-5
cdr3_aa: CASGKDAGLGAQYF
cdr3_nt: TGTGCCAGCGGCAAGGACGCAGGTCTCGGGGCCCAGTACTTC

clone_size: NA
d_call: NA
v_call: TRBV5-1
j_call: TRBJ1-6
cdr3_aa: CASSFGQADSPLHF
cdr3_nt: TGCGCCAGCAGCTTTGGCCAGGCAGATTCACCCCTCCACTTT

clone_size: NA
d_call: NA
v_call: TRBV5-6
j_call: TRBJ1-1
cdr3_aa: CASSLGSQAFF
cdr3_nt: TGTGCCAGCAGCTTGGGGAGCCAGGCTTTCTTT

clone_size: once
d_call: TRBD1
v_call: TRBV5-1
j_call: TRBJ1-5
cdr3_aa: CASSLGQGQPQHF
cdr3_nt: TGCGCCAGCAGCCTGGGACAGGGGCAGCCCCAGCATTTT

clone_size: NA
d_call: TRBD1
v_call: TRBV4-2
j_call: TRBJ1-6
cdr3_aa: CASRGDQGANSPLHF
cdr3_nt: TGTGCCAGCCGGGGAGACCAGGGGGCTAATTCACCCCTCCACTTT

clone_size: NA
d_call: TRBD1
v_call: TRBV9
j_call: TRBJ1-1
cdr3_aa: CASSYGQGNTEAFF
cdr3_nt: TGTGCCAGCAGTTATGGACAGGGGAACACTGAAGCTTTCTTT

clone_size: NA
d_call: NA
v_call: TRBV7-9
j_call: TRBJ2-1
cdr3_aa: CASSFTGIYNEQFF
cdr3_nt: TGTGCCAGCAGCTTTACAGGTATCTACAATGAGCAGTTCTTC

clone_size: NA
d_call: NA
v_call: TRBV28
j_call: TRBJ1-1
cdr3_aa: CASSLGAQGNTEAFF
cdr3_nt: TGTGCCAGCAGTTTAGGGGCACAGGGAAACACTGAAGCTTTCTTT

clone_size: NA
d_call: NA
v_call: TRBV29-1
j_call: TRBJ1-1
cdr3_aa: CSAGGGNEGTEAFF
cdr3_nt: TGCAGCGCCGGGGGGGGAAACGAGGGCACTGAAGCTTTCTTT

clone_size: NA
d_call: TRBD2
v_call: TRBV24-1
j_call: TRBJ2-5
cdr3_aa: CATSDFTLAHKETQYF
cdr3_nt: TGTGCCACCAGTGATTTTACACTAGCGCATAAAGAGACCCAGTACTTC

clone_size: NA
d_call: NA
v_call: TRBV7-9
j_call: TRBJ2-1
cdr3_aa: CASRPFSGISYNEQFF
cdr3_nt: TGTGCCAGCAGACCCTTTAGCGGAATCTCCTACAATGAGCAGTTCTTC

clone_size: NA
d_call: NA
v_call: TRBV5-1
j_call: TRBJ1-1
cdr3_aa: CASSHTDGGSTEAFF
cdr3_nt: TGCGCCAGCAGCCATACGGACGGAGGGAGCACTGAAGCTTTCTTT

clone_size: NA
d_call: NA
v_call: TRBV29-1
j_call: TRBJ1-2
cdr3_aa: CSVEDPGGDYGYTF
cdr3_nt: TGCAGCGTTGAAGATCCGGGGGGCGACTATGGCTACACCTTC

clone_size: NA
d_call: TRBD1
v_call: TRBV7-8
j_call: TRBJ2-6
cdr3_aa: CASSSPRTGESGANVLTF
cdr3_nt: TGTGCCAGCAGTTCCCCACGGACAGGAGAGTCTGGGGCCAACGTCCTGACTTTC

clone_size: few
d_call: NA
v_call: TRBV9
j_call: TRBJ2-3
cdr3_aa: CASSVGSVPTDTQYF
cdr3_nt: TGTGCCAGCAGCGTAGGGAGCGTGCCCACAGATACGCAGTATTTT

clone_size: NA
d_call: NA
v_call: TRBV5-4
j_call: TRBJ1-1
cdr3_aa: CASSLGGKLMNTEAFF
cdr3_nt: TGTGCCAGCAGCTTGGGGGGCAAGCTCATGAACACTGAAGCTTTCTTT

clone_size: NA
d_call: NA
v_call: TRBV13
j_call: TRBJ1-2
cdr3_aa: CASSFRGNSYTF
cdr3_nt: TGTGCCAGCAGCTTCCGGGGGAATAGCTACACCTTC

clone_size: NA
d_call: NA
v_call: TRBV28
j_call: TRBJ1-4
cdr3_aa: CASRERTNEKLFF
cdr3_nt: TGTGCCAGCAGAGAGAGAACTAATGAAAAACTGTTTTTT

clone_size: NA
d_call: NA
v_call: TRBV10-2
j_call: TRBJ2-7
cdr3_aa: CASSDSSYEQYF
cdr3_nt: TGCGCCAGCAGTGATAGTAGCTACGAGCAGTACTTC

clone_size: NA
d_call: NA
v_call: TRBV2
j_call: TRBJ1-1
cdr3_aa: CASGAGGFDTEAFF
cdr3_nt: TGTGCCAGCGGGGCGGGGGGCTTCGACACTGAAGCTTTCTTT

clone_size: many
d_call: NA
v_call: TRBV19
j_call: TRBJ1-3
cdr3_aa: CASSIGFWGGGNTIYF
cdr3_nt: TGTGCCAGTAGTATCGGATTTTGGGGCGGAGGAAACACCATATATTTT

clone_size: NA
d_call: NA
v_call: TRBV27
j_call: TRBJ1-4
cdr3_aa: CASSGLGEKLFF
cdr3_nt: TGTGCCAGCAGTGGTCTCGGGGAAAAACTGTTTTTT

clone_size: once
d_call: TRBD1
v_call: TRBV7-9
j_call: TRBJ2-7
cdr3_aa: CASSPRGLTGEQYF
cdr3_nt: TGTGCCAGCAGCCCCAGGGGGCTGACGGGCGAGCAGTACTTC

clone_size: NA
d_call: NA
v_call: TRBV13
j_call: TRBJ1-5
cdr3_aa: CASSLGDIDQPQHF
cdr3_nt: TGTGCCAGCAGCTTGGGGGACATAGATCAGCCCCAGCATTTT

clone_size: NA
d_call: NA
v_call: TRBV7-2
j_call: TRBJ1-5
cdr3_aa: CASSNRGNQPQHF
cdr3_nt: TGTGCCAGCTCGAACAGGGGCAATCAGCCCCAGCATTTT

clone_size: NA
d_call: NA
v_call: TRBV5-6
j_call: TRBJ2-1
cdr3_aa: CASSLGSLGHEQFF
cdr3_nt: TGTGCCAGCAGCTTGGGCTCTCTGGGGCATGAGCAGTTCTTC

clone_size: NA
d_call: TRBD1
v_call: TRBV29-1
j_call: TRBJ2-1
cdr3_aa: CSVEEGQASGNEQFF
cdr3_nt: TGCAGCGTTGAGGAGGGACAGGCTTCGGGCAATGAGCAGTTCTTC

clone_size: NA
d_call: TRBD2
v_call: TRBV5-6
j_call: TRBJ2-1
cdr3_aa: CASSGRLAQQFF
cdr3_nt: TGTGCCAGCAGTGGTCGACTAGCGCAGCAGTTCTTC

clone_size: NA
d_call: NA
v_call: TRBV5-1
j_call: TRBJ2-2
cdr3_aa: CASRGATDSTGELFF
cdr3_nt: TGCGCCAGCAGGGGTGCAACGGACAGCACCGGGGAGCTGTTTTTT

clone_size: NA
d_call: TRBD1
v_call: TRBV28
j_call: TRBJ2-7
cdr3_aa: CASSFATGASYEQYF
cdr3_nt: TGTGCCAGCAGTTTCGCAACAGGGGCCTCCTACGAGCAGTACTTC

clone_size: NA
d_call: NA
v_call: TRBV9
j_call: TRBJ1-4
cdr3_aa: CASSVGGATNEKLFF
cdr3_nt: TGTGCCAGCAGCGTAGGCGGTGCAACTAATGAAAAACTGTTTTTT

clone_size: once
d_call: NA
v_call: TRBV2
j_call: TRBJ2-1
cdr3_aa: CASSEWSGVAYNEQFF
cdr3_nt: TGTGCCAGCAGTGAATGGTCCGGAGTCGCCTACAATGAGCAGTTCTTC

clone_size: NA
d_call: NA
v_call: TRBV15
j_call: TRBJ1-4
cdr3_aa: CATNDNGGEKLFF
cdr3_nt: TGTGCCACCAATGATAACGGGGGTGAAAAACTGTTTTTT

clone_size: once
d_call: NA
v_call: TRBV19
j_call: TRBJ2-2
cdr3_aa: CASTPFPTRRNTGELFF
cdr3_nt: TGTGCCAGTACTCCCTTCCCCACCCGGAGGAACACCGGGGAGCTGTTTTTT

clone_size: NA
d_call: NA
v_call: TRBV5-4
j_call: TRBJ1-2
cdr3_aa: CASSQQDYGYTF
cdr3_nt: TGTGCCAGCAGCCAACAGGACTATGGCTACACCTTC

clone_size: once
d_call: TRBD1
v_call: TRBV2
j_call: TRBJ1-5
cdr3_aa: CASLPGTGRQPQHF
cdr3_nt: TGTGCCAGCCTTCCCGGGACAGGGAGGCAGCCCCAGCATTTT

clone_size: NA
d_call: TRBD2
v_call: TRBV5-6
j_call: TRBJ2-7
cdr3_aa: CASSLETSPPYEQYF
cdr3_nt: TGTGCCAGCAGCTTGGAGACTAGCCCTCCCTACGAGCAGTACTTC

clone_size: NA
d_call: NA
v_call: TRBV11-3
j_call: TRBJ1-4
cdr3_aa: CASSSQNNEKLFF
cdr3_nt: TGTGCCAGCAGCTCCCAAAATAATGAAAAACTGTTTTTT

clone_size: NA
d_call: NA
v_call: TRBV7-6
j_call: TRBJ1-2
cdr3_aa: CASSGAGYGYTF
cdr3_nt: TGTGCCAGCAGCGGGGCGGGGTATGGCTACACCTTC

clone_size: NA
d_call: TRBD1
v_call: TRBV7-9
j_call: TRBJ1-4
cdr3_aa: CASSFRDRRNEKLFF
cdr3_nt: TGTGCCAGCAGCTTTCGGGACAGGAGGAATGAAAAACTGTTTTTT

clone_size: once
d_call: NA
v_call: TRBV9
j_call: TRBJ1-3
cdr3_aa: CASSPVSGNTIYF
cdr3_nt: TGTGCCAGCAGCCCGGTCTCTGGAAACACCATATATTTT

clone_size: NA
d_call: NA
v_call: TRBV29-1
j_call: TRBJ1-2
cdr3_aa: CSVPWDNYYGYTF
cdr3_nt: TGCAGCGTTCCTTGGGACAATTACTATGGCTACACCTTC

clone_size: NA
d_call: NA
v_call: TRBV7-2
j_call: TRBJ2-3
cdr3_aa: CASSLFIRADTQYF
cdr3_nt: TGTGCCAGCAGCCTATTTATCCGGGCAGATACGCAGTATTTT

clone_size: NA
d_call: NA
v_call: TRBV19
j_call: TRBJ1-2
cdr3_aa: CASTPGGLANYGYTF
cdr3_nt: TGTGCCAGTACCCCCGGGGGATTAGCTAACTATGGCTACACCTTC

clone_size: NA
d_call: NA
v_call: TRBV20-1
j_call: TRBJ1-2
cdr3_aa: CSLDLNYGYTF
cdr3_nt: TGCAGCCTGGACTTGAACTATGGCTACACCTTC

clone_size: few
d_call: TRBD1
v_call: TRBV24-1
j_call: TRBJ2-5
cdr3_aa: CATSDPTGDQETQYF
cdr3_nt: TGTGCCACCAGTGACCCCACAGGGGACCAAGAGACCCAGTACTTC

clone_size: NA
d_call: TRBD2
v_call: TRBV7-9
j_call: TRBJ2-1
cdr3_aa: CASSLSGGIYNEQFF
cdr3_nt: TGTGCCAGCAGCCTCAGCGGGGGGATCTACAATGAGCAGTTCTTC

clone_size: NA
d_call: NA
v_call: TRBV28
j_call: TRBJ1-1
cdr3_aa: CASSVGGDTEAFF
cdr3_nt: TGTGCCAGCAGTGTCGGGGGTGACACTGAAGCTTTCTTT